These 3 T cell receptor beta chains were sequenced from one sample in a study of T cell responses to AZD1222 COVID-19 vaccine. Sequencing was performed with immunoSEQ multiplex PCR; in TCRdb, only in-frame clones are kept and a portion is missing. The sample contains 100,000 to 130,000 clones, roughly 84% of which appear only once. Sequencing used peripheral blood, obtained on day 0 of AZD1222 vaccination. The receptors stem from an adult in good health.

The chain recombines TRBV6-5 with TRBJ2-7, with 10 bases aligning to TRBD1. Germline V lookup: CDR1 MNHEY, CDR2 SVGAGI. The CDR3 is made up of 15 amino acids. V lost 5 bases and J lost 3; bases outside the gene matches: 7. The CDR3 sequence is CASSTSGTGVYEQYF. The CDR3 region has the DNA TGTGCCAGCAGTACCTCCGGGACAGGGGTCTACGAGCAGTACTTC.

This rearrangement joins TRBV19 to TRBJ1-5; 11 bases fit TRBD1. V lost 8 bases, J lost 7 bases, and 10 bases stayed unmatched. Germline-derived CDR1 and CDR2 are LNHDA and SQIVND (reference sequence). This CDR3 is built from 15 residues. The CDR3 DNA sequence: TGTGCCAGTGTCCAGGGGACAGGGGGTCGGCAGCCCCAGCATTTT. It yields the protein CASVQGTGGRQPQHF.

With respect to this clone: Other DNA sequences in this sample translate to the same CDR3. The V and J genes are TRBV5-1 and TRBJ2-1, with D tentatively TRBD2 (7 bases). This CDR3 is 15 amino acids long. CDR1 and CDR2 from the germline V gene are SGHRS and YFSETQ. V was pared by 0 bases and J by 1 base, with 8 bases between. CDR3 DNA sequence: TGCGCCAGCAGCTTGGAGGGGGGGTCCTACAATGAGCAGTTCTTC. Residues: CASSLEGGSYNEQFF.